This T cell receptor beta chain came from a study of blood T cell repertoires in COVID-19. Background on the study: The United States, Italy and Spain provided the acute and convalescent COVID-19 samples.

Looked up from germline, CDR1 is MNHEY and CDR2 is SMNVEV (reference sequence). The CDR3 has 14 amino acids. V gave up 4 bases and J gave up 11 bases; unmatched junction bases: 6. TCRdb keeps only in-frame clones here, not all; method: immunoSEQ multiplex PCR. The profile shows 70,000 or so clones, roughly 85% of them singletons. The chain recombines TRBV27 with TRBJ1-6; 9 bases map to TRBD1. The sequencing sample was made of peripheral blood. The source of this sequence is a man aged 30-40 years with acute or convalescent COVID-19. As DNA, the CDR3 is TGTGCCAGCAGTTCTGGGACAGGGCTACCACCCCTCCACTTT. Protein sequence: CASSSGTGLPPLHF.